The rows below give T cell receptor beta chains drawn from one sample of a study of T cells in Graves' hyperthyroidism and ophthalmopathy. In TCRdb, the multiplex PCR reads were re-called with MiXCR into one record per CDR3 protein. Of 300,000 to 450,000 distinct CDR3 sequences listed, about 13% are singletons. The specimen sequenced was blood. The origin of the receptors is a man younger than 45 with Graves' hyperthyroidism that later progressed to Graves' ophthalmopathy. Each CDR3 is given with its conserved first and last residue. Fields, in order: J gene, D gene, V gene, CDR3 protein. The D gene is left open where the match is weak.

>TRBJ1-5|NA|TRBV6-1
CASSRRRGNQPQHF
>TRBJ2-3|TRBD2|TRBV6-6
CASSYGEVGGATDTQYF
>TRBJ2-1|NA|TRBV28
CASSFLEGYEQFF
>TRBJ1-2|NA|TRBV20-1
CSARDLMEANYGYTF
>TRBJ1-1|NA|TRBV6-4
CASSDWGGDDTEAFF
>TRBJ2-7|TRBD2|TRBV5-1
CASSNPSGGNEQYF
>TRBJ1-4|NA|TRBV28
CASSLWGGGEKLFF
>TRBJ1-1|NA|TRBV2
CASPGGLDTEAFF
>TRBJ2-7|TRBD1|TRBV2
CATVTGVGEQYF
>TRBJ2-3|NA|TRBV27
CASSASGETDTQYF
>TRBJ1-1|NA|TRBV12-5
CASGLVTGQLMNTEAFF
>TRBJ2-7|NA|TRBV7-3
CASSYGAGVPYEQYF
>TRBJ2-7|NA|TRBV11-3
CASSFAQSRAAEKGSYEQYF
>TRBJ2-7|TRBD1|TRBV28
CASSSGGAWEQYF
>TRBJ2-1|TRBD2|TRBV12-3/TRBV12-4
CASRPTSGSYNEQFF
>TRBJ2-4|NA|TRBV29-1
CSVLQGNTKNIQYF
>TRBJ1-5|NA|TRBV20-1
CSARPSTGDNQPQHF
>TRBJ2-7|NA|TRBV28
CASSGAGAYEQYF
>TRBJ1-6|NA|TRBV27
CASSLLPDSSGNSPLHF
>TRBJ1-2|TRBD1|TRBV7-9
CASSSATGLGYTF
>TRBJ2-7|NA|TRBV4-2
CASSQDRQDYEQYF
>TRBJ1-2|TRBD1|TRBV28
CASRFAGGPNYGYTF